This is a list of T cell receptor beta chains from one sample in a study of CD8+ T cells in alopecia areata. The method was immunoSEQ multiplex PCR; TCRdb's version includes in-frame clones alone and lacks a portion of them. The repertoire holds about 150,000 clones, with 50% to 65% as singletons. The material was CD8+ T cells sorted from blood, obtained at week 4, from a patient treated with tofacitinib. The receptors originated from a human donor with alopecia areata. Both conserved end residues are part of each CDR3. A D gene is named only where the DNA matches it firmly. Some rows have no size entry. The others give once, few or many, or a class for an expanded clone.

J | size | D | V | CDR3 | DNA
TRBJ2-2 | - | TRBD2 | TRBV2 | CAIETGERGNTGELFF | TGTGCCATCGAAACGGGGGAGCGGGGGAACACCGGGGAGCTGTTTTTT
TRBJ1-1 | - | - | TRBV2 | CASRRLVDTEAFF | TGTGCCAGCAGGAGATTGGTAGACACTGAAGCTTTCTTT
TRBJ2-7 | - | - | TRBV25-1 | CASSWGSSYEQYF | TGTGCCAGCAGTTGGGGGAGCTCCTACGAGCAGTACTTC
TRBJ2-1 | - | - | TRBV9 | CASSPLESHMQFF | TGTGCCAGCAGCCCACTTGAGAGCCATATGCAGTTCTTC
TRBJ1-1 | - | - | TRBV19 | CASNPGLNTEAFF | TGTGCCAGTAATCCGGGTCTGAACACTGAAGCTTTCTTT
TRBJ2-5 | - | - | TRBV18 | CASSPPREETQYF | TGTGCCAGCTCACCACCGAGGGAAGAGACCCAGTACTTC
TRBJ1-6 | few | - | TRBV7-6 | CASSQGAGQTNSPLHF | TGTGCCAGCAGCCAAGGGGCGGGACAAACTAATTCACCCCTCCACTTT
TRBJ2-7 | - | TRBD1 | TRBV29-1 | CSVIDRDYEQYF | TGCAGCGTTATCGACAGGGACTACGAGCAGTACTTC
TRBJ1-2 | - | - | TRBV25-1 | CASRGTSKGGYTF | TGTGCCAGCAGGGGAACTTCCAAGGGCGGCTACACCTTC
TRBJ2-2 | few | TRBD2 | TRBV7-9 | CASPQRENTGELFF | TGTGCCAGCCCCCAGCGGGAAAACACCGGGGAGCTGTTTTTT
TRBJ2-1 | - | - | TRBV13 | CASSLVGLSSYNEQFF | TGTGCCAGCAGCTTAGTCGGACTTAGCTCCTACAATGAGCAGTTCTTC
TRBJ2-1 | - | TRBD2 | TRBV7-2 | CASSGSGGAYNEQFF | TGTGCCAGCAGCGGTAGCGGGGGGGCCTACAATGAGCAGTTCTTC
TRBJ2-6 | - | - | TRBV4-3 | CASSQDDTGRSGANVLTF | TGCGCCAGCAGCCAAGACGATACCGGACGCTCTGGGGCCAACGTCCTGACTTTC
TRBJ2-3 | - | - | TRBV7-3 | CASSVVEEDTQYF | TGTGCCAGCAGCGTTGTGGAGGAAGATACGCAGTATTTT
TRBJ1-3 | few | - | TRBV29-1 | CSVAPQDSGNTIYF | TGCAGCGTTGCGCCACAGGACTCTGGAAACACCATATATTTT
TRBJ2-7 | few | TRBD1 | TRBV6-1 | CASSAGQGLYEQYF | TGTGCCAGCAGTGCGGGACAGGGGTTGTACGAGCAGTACTTC
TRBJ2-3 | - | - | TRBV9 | CASSVGQAPDTQYF | TGTGCCAGCAGCGTGGGACAAGCCCCAGATACGCAGTATTTT
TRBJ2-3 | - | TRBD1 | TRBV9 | CASGGQGLTDTQYF | TGTGCCAGCGGGGGACAGGGTCTTACAGATACGCAGTATTTT
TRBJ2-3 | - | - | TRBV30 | CAWSAAGGTDTQYF | TGTGCCTGGAGCGCGGCAGGGGGCACAGATACGCAGTATTTT
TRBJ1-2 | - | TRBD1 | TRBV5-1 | CASSLWTGGDGYTF | TGCGCCAGCAGCTTATGGACAGGGGGAGATGGCTACACCTTC
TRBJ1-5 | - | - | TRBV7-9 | CASSLEGSGNQPQHF | TGTGCCAGCAGCTTAGAAGGCAGCGGCAATCAGCCCCAGCATTTT
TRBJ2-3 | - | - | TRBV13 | CASSPGGLEQYF | TGTGCCAGCAGCCCTGGTGGGCTAGAGCAGTATTTT
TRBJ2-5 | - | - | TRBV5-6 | CASSSDRTQYF | TGTGCCAGCAGCTCGGACCGTACCCAGTACTTC
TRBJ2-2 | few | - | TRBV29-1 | CSVVGNSNTGELFF | TGCAGCGTCGTCGGTAATTCGAACACCGGGGAGCTGTTTTTT
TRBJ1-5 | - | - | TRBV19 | CASSIDLDSNQPQHF | TGTGCCAGTAGTATAGATTTGGACAGCAATCAGCCCCAGCATTTT
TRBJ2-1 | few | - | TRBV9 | CASSGEAETGPGNEQFF | TGTGCCAGCAGCGGGGAGGCCGAGACAGGCCCTGGGAATGAGCAGTTCTTC
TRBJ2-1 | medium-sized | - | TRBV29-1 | CSVGGLEQFF | TGCAGCGTTGGGGGTCTTGAGCAGTTCTTC
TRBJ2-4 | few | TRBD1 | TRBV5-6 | CASSFGTGEAKNIQYF | TGTGCCAGCAGCTTCGGGACAGGGGAGGCCAAAAACATTCAGTACTTC
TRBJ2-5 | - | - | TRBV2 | CASSDFTSPVSETQYF | TGTGCCAGCAGTGATTTCACTAGCCCGGTATCAGAGACCCAGTACTTC
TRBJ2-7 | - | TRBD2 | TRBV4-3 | CASSPRLAGGYEQYF | TGCGCCAGCAGCCCCCGACTAGCGGGGGGGTACGAGCAGTACTTC
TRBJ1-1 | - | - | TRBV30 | CAWSIVINTEAFF | TGTGCCTGGAGTATTGTCATCAACACTGAAGCTTTCTTT
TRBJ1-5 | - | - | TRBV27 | CASSLSGYSNQPQHF | TGTGCCAGCAGTTTGTCGGGTTATAGCAATCAGCCCCAGCATTTT
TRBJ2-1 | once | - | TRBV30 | CAWNGDSYNEQFF | TGTGCCTGGAACGGGGACTCCTACAATGAGCAGTTCTTC
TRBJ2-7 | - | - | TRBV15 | CATSRESGASNEQYF | TGTGCCACCAGCAGAGAATCAGGGGCCAGCAACGAGCAGTACTTC
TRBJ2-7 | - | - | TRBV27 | CASSSGLEQYF | TGTGCCAGCAGTTCCGGGCTCGAGCAGTACTTC
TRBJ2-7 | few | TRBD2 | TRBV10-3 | CAISAATSEAYEQYF | TGTGCCATCAGTGCCGCGACTAGCGAAGCCTACGAGCAGTACTTC
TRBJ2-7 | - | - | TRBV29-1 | CSVAGFGASSPYEQYF | TGCAGCGTTGCAGGGTTCGGGGCTTCCTCCCCCTACGAGCAGTACTTC
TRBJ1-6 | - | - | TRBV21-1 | CASRYRDSPLHF | TGTGCCAGCAGGTACAGGGATTCACCCCTCCACTTT
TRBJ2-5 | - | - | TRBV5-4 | CASSLDSDYQETQYF | TGTGCCAGCAGCTTGGACTCGGACTACCAAGAGACCCAGTACTTC
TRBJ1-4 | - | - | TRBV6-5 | CASSYPAATNEKLFF | TGTGCCAGCAGTTACCCAGCGGCAACTAATGAAAAACTGTTTTTT
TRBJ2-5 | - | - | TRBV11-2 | CASSSYTYQETQYF | TGTGCCAGCAGCTCTTACACGTACCAAGAGACCCAGTACTTC
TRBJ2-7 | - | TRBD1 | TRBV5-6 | CASSPTGGYEQYF | TGTGCCAGCAGCCCGACAGGGGGCTACGAGCAGTACTTC
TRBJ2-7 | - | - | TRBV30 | CAWSVDSSYEQYF | TGTGCCTGGAGTGTGGACAGCTCCTACGAGCAGTACTTC
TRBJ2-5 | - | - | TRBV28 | CASSQDYQETQYF | TGTGCCAGCAGCCAGGACTACCAAGAGACCCAGTACTTC
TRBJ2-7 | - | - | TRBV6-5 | CASSYDRLYEQYF | TGTGCCAGCAGTTACGACAGACTTTACGAGCAGTACTTC
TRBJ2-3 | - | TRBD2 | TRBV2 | CASRASSGRTDTQYF | TGTGCCAGCAGAGCCTCTAGCGGACGGACAGATACGCAGTATTTT
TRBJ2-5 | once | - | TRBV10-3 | CAISEPSVQETQYF | TGTGCCATCAGTGAACCTAGCGTCCAAGAGACCCAGTACTTC
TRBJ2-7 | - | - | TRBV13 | CASSPPDSYEQYF | TGTGCCAGCAGCCCTCCGGACAGCTACGAGCAGTACTTC
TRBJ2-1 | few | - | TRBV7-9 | CASSSHGRGGGPPEEQFF | TGTGCCAGCAGCTCCCACGGCAGGGGCGGGGGCCCGCCGGAGGAGCAGTTCTTC
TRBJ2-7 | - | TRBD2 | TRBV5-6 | CASSLGGRGAISYEQYF | TGTGCCAGCAGCTTGGGAGGGCGGGGGGCAATCTCCTACGAGCAGTACTTC
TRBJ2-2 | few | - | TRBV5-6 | CASSYKSVNTGELFF | TGTGCCAGCAGTTATAAATCAGTGAACACCGGGGAGCTGTTTTTT
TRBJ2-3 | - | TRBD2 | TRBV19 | CASSTGLASDTQYF | TGTGCCAGTAGTACGGGACTAGCCTCAGATACGCAGTATTTT